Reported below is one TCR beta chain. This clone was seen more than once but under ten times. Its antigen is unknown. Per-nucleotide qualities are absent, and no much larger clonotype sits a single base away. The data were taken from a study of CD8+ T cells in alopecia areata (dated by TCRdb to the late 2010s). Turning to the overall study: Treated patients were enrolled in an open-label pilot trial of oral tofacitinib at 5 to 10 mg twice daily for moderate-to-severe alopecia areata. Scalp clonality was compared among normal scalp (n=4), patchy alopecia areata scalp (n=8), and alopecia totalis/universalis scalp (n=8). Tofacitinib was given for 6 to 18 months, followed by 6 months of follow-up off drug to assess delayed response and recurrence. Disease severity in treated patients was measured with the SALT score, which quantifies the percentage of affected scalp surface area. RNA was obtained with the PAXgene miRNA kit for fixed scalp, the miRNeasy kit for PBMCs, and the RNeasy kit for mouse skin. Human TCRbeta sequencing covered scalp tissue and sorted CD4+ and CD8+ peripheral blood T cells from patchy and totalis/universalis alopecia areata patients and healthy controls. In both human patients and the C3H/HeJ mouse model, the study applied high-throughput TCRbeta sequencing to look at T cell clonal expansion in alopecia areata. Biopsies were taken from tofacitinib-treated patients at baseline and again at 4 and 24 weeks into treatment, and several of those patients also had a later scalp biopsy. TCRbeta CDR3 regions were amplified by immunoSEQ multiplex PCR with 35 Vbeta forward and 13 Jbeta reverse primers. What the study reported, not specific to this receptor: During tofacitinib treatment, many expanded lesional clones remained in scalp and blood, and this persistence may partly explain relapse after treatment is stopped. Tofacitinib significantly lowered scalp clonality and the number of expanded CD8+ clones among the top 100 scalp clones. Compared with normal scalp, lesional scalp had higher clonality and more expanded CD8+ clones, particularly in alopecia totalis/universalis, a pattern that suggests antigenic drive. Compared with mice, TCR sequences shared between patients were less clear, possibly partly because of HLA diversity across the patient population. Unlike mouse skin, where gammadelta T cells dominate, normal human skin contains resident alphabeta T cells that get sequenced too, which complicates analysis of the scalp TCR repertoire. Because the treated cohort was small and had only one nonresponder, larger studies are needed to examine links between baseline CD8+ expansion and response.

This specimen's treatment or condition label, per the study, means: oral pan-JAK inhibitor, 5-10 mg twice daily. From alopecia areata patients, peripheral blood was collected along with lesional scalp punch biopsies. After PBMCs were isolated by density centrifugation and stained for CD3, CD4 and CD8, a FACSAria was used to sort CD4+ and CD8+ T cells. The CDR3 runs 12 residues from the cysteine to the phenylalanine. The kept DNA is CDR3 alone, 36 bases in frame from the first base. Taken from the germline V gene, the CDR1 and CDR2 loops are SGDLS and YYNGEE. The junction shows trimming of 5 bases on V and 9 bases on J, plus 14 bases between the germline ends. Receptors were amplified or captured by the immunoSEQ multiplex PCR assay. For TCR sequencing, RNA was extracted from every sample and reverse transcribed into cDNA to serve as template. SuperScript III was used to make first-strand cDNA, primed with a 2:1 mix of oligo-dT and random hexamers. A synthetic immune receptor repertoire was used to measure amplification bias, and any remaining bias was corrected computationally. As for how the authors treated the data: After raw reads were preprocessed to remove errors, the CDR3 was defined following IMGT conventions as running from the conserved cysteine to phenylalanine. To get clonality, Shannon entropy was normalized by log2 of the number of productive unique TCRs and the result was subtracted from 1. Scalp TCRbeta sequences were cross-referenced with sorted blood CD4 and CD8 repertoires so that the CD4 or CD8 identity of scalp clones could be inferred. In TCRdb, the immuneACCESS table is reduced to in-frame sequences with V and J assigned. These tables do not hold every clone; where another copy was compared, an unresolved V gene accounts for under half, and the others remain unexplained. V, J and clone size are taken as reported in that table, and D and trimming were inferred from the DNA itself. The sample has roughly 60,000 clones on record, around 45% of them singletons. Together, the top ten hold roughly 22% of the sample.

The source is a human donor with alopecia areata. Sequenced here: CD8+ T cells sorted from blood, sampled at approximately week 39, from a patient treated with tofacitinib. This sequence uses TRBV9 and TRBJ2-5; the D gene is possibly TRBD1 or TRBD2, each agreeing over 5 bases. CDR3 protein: CASRRGNEAQYF. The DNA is TGTGCCAGCAGGAGGGGCAACGAGGCCCAGTACTTC.